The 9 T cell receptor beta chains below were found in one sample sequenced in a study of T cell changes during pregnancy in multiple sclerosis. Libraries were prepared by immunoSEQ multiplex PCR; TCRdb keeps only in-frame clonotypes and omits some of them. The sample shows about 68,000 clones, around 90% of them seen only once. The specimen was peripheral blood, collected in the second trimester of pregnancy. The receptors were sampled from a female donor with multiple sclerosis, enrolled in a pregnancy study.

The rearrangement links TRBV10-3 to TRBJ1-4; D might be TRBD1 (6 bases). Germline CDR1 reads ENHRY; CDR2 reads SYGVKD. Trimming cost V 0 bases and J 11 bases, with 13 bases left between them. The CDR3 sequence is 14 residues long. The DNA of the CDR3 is TGTGCCATCAGTGAGTCGGGGGCGGCAGGGAAACTGTTTTTT. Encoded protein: CAISESGAAGKLFF.

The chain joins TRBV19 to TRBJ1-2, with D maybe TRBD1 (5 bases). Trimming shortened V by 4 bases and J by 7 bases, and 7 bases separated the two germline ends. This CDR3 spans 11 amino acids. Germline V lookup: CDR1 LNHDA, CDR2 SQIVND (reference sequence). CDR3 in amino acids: CASSTGGGYTF. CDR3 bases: TGTGCCAGTAGTACGGGGGGTGGCTACACCTTC. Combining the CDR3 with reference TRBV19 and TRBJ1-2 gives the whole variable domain DGGITQSPKYLFRKEGQNVTLSCEQNLNHDAMYWYRQDPGQGLRLIYYSQIVNDFQKGDIAEGYSVSREKKESFPLTVTSAQKNPTAFYLCASSTGGGYTFGSGTRLTVV.

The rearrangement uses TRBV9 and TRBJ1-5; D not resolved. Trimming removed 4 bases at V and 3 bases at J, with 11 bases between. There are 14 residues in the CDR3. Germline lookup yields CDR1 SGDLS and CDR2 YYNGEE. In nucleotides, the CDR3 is TGTGCCAGCAGCCTACGCGGAGACAATCAGCCCCAGCATTTT. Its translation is CASSLRGDNQPQHF.

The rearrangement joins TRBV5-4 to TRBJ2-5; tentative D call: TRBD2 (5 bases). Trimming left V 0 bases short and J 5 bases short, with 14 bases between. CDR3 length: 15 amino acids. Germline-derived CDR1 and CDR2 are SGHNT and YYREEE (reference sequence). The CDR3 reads CASSLGGVAIETQYF. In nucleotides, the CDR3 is TGTGCCAGCAGCTTGGGGGGAGTGGCGATCGAGACCCAGTACTTC.

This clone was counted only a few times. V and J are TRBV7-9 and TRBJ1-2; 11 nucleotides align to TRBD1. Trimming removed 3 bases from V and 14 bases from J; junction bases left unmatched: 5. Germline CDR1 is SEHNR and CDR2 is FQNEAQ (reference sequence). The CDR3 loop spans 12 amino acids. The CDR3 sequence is CASSFMGQGVTF. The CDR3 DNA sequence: TGTGCCAGCAGCTTTATGGGACAGGGGGTGACCTTC.

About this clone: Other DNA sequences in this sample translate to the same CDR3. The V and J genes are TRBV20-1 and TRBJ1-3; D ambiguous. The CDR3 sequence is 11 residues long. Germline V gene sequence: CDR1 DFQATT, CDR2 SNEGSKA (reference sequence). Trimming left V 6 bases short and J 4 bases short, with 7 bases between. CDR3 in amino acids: CSASTGNTIYF. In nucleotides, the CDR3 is TGCAGTGCCAGTACCGGAAACACCATATATTTT.

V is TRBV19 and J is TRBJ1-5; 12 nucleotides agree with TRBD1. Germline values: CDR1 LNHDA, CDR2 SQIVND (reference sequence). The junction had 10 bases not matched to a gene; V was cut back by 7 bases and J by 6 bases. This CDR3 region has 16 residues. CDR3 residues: CASTTGQGANLQPQHF. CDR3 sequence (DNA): TGTGCCAGTACCACGGGACAGGGGGCTAATCTTCAGCCCCAGCATTTT.

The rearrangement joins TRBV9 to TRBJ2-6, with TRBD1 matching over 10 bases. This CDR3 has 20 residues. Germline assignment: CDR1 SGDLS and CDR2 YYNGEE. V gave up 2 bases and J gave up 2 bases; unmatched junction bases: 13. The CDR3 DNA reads TGTGCCAGCAGCGTCCGAGTTGCCGGGACAGGGGTGGCTGGGGCCAACGTCCTGACTTTC. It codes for CASSVRVAGTGVAGANVLTF.

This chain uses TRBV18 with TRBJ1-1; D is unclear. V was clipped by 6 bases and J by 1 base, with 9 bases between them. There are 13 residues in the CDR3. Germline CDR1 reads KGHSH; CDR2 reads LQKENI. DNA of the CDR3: TGTGCCAGCTCTCCCACAGCGAACACTGAAGCTTTCTTT. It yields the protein CASSPTANTEAFF.